These 13 T cell receptor beta chains were all obtained from the same sample, sequenced in a study of beta chain features in type 1 diabetes. The investigators reverse transcribed all of the isolated RNA, so they sequenced expressed TCRB transcripts. Clones were read by immunoSEQ multiplex PCR, and TCRdb kept only the in-frame ones, dropping some. The sample contains 300,000 to 400,000 clones, around an eighth of which appear only once. Sequencing was performed on naive CD4+ T cells from blood. These receptors came from a young man in good health.

The chain combines TRBV9 with TRBJ1-1; maybe TRBD1 (5 bases). Germline V gene data show CDR1 as SGDLS and CDR2 as YYNGEE. CDR3 length: 15 amino acids. Trimming took off 2 bases at V and 4 bases at J, with 15 bases between the two ends. CDR3 DNA sequence: TGTGCCAGCAGCGTCAGGGCGGGGGGTTCCACTGAAGCTTTCTTT. Its protein product is CASSVRAGGSTEAFF.

This clone was recorded only once. This chain uses TRBV28 with TRBJ1-5; D is perhaps TRBD1 (5 bases). The V end lost 7 bases, the J end lost 6 bases, and 13 bases lay between the germline ends. Germline V gene data show CDR1 as MDHEN and CDR2 as SYDVKM. CDR3 size: 13 residues. In DNA, the CDR3 is TGTGCCAGCAACGCAGGGTCCACTCAGCCCCAGCATTTT. It translates to CASNAGSTQPQHF.

The gene calls are TRBV28 and TRBJ2-5; TRBD2 aligns across 12 bases. Germline CDR1 reads MDHEN; CDR2 reads SYDVKM. The CDR3 sequence is 13 residues long. Trimming cost V 8 bases and J 4 bases; bases outside gene matches: 2. The DNA of the CDR3 is TGTGCCAGCCAGACTAGCGGGAGAGAGACCCAGTACTTC. It codes for CASQTSGRETQYF.

The CDR3 reads CASSEYRTTSYNEQFF. CDR3 coding DNA: TGTGCCAGCAGTGAATATAGGACTACCTCCTACAATGAGCAGTTCTTC. V usage is TRBV25-1 and J usage is TRBJ2-1, with D tentatively TRBD2 (6 bases). V was shortened by 0 bases and J by 0 bases, with 9 bases between the two germline ends. Per germline, CDR1 MGHDK and CDR2 SYGVNS. The CDR3 runs 16 residues.

This clone was seen only a few times. V and J are TRBV7-2 and TRBJ2-7; possible D gene TRBD2, 6 bases. Germline values: CDR1 SGHTA, CDR2 FQGNSA. Trimming removed 1 base from V and 2 bases from J, with 18 bases in between. This CDR3 region has 17 residues. CDR3: CASSLGTGQTRPYEQYF. DNA for the CDR3: TGTGCCAGCAGCTTAGGTACAGGCCAGACTAGACCCTACGAGCAGTACTTC. Full variable domain (outside the CDR3, taken from reference TRBV7-2 and TRBJ2-7): GAGVSQSPSNKVTEKGKDVELRCDPISGHTALYWYRQSLGQGLEFLIYFQGNSAPDKSGLPSDRFSAERTGGSVSTLTIQRTQQEDSAVYLCASSLGTGQTRPYEQYFGPGTRLTVT.

Only a few counts were recorded for this clone. This chain connects TRBV7-2 to TRBJ2-2; maybe TRBD2 (5 bases). This CDR3 spans 17 amino acids. Trimming pared 6 bases from V and 4 bases from J, leaving 21 bases between. The germline V gene encodes CDR1 SGHTA and CDR2 FQGNSA. DNA for the CDR3: TGTGCCAGCAGTCCACGGGAACGTCCCCGAGGCACCGGGGAGCTGTTTTTT. Protein: CASSPRERPRGTGELFF.

This clone appeared a few times. The chain is built from TRBV29-1 and TRBJ1-6; TRBD1 is a possible D gene (5 bases). V lost 4 bases and J 7 bases, leaving 11 bases between the germline ends. CDR3 length equals 13 residues. Looked up from germline, CDR1 is SQVTM and CDR2 is ANQGSEA. CDR3 nucleotide sequence: TGCAGCGTTGGACTGGGGGGAAATTCACCCCTCCACTTT. Translation gives CSVGLGGNSPLHF.

This sequence joins TRBV15 and TRBJ1-2; 7 bases line up with TRBD1. After removal of 0 bases from V and 3 bases from J, the junction contained 1 base not matched to a gene. The CDR3 length is 14 residues. In germline, CDR1 is LNHNV, CDR2 YYDKDF (reference sequence). The CDR3 DNA sequence: TGTGCCACCAGCAGAGATCAGGGGGACTATGGCTACACCTTC. Translated, it gives CATSRDQGDYGYTF. Variable domain in full (rest from reference TRBV15 and TRBJ1-2): DAMVIQNPRYQVTQFGKPVTLSCSQTLNHNVMYWYQQKSSQAPKLLFHYYDKDFNNEADTPDNFQSRRPNTSFCFLDIRSPGLGDTAMYLCATSRDQGDYGYTFGSGTRLTVV.

The rearrangement joins TRBV7-2 to TRBJ1-5, with D possibly being TRBD1 (5 bases). Germline CDR1 and CDR2: SGHTA and FQGNSA. V lost 2 bases to trimming and J lost 5 bases, with 10 bases between them. The CDR3 is 14 residues long. CDR3 sequence (DNA): TGTGCCAGCAGCTTAAGGAGGGGCCATCAGCCCCAGCATTTT. Its translation: CASSLRRGHQPQHF.

This sequence joins TRBV5-4 and TRBJ1-2, with TRBD1 matching 8 bases. CDR3 size: 14 residues. The germline gives CDR1 SGHNT, CDR2 YYREEE (reference sequence). The ends lost 4 bases at V and 8 bases at J; junction bases unmatched: 10. The DNA of the CDR3 is TGTGCCAGCAGCAAACCGACAGGGGATTCGGGCTACACCTTC. Amino acids: CASSKPTGDSGYTF.

This clone has more than one count but fewer than ten. The chain carries TRBV29-1 and TRBJ1-4; TRBD1 might be the D (5 bases). Germline V lookup: CDR1 SQVTM, CDR2 ANQGSEA. V was shortened by 2 bases and J by 8 bases, with 6 bases between the two germline ends. The CDR3 has 11 residues. The CDR3 DNA is TGCAGCGTTGAAAAGGGGGAAAAACTGTTTTTT. It translates to CSVEKGEKLFF. Full variable domain (remainder filled in from reference TRBV29-1 and TRBJ1-4): SAVISQKPSRDICQRGTSLTIQCQVDSQVTMMFWYRQQPGQSLTLIATANQGSEATYESGFVIDKFPISRPNLTFSTLTVSNMSPEDSSIYLCSVEKGEKLFFGSGTQLSVL.

The gene calls are TRBV7-9 and TRBJ1-5; tentatively, D is TRBD1 (6 bases). The CDR3 totals 13 residues. Germline lookup yields CDR1 SEHNR and CDR2 FQNEAQ (reference sequence). The ends were cut back, 5 bases at V and 7 bases at J, with 12 bases in the middle. CDR3 nucleotide sequence: TGTGCCAGCAGCCTACAGGGAGAACAGCCCCAGCATTTT. Translation: CASSLQGEQPQHF.

This clone was seen only a few times. The genes are TRBV12-5 and TRBJ2-7; the D gene is possibly TRBD2 (6 bases). The V gene lost 1 base and the J gene lost 9 bases, with 19 bases spanning the gap. CDR3 length equals 15 residues. Per the germline V gene, CDR1 is LGHNT and CDR2 is FRNRAP. CDR3 in DNA: TGTGCTAGTGGTTTGGGGGTCGGGACTGGCATTGTGCAGTACTTC. It translates to CASGLGVGTGIVQYF. The entire variable domain, with the rest obtained from reference TRBV12-5 and TRBJ2-7, is as follows: DARVTQTPRHKVTEMGQEVTMRCQPILGHNTVFWYRQTMMQGLELLAYFRNRAPLDDSGMPKDRFSAEMPDATLATLKIQPSEPRDSAVYFCASGLGVGTGIVQYFGPGTRLTVT.